This T cell receptor (beta chain) was observed in a study of monozygotic twins with inflammatory bowel disease. The input for each TCR library was around 3,200 ng of total RNA. For each CDR3 protein, TCRdb gives one entry from its re-call of the 5' RACE reads, without DNA. This sample's table reports about 450,000 distinct CDR3 sequences. The sequenced material came from blood. The sequence came from a human donor with ulcerative colitis or Crohn's disease, or a healthy co-twin of an affected twin (not recorded which).

The CDR3 loop is CASSPLGQPEREQYF. This rearrangement joins TRBV5-1 to TRBJ2-7; TCRdb outputs TRBD1, but without DNA this stays unchecked. The CDR3 covers 15 residues. Per the germline V gene, CDR1 is SGHRS and CDR2 is YFSETQ. The full variable domain, its missing parts supplied by reference TRBV5-1 and TRBJ2-7, is KAGVTQTPRYLIKTRGQQVTLSCSPISGHRSVSWYQQTPGQGLQFLFEYFSETQRNKGNFPGRFSGRQFSNSRSEMNVSTLELGDSALYLCASSPLGQPEREQYFGPGTRLTVT.